These 9 T cell receptor beta chains came from one sample sequenced in a study of T cells in women clearing cervical HPV infection. The repertoire was sequenced with immunoSEQ multiplex PCR; TCRdb's copy has only in-frame clones and lacks some. In all, the sample yields around 31,000 clones. The sequencing input was blood buffy coat. The origin of the receptors is a woman aged 18 to 75 with a cervical HPV16 infection that either progressed to CIN3+ or cleared (not recorded which).

Notes on this clone: The observed sequence ends 3 residues before the CDR3 terminus, with the missing tail filled in from the germline J gene. The rearrangement links TRBV6-2 or TRBV6-3 to TRBJ2-3; 7 positions agree with TRBD2. Germline CDR1 reads MNHEY; CDR2 reads SVGEGT. CDR3 length: 14 residues. The chain's CDR3 is CAITRRFSGEPQYF. Partial CDR3 DNA: TGTGCCATCACTCGACGGTTCAGCGGGGAGCCG.

Comments on this clone: The read stops 3 residues short of the end of the CDR3; the missing end is completed from the germline J gene. The rearrangement joins TRBV7-6 to TRBJ2-3; 8 nucleotides align to TRBD1. The CDR3 extends over 15 amino acids. The germline V gene has CDR1 SGHVS and CDR2 FNYEAQ. The ends lost 6 bases at V and 0 bases at J; junction bases unmatched: 5. CDR3 sequence: CASRPDRASTDTQYF. CDR3 DNA (partial): TGTGCCAGCAGGCCGGACAGGGCGAGCACAGATACG.

Remarks on this clone: Sequencing ends 3 residues short of the CDR3 end; the germline J gene provides the rest. V and J are TRBV7-2 and TRBJ2-3; D is perhaps TRBD1 (6 bases). CDR3 length equals 13 residues. V gave up 8 bases and J gave up 1 base, with 10 bases separating them. Germline V gene sequence: CDR1 SGHTA, CDR2 FQGNSA. CDR3 amino acids: CASEQGRTDTQYF. Incomplete CDR3 DNA: TGTGCCAGCGAACAGGGTCGCACAGATACG.

On this clone: The observed sequence ends 3 residues before the CDR3 terminus, with the missing tail filled in from the germline J gene. This sequence joins TRBV2 and TRBJ2-2, with a weak D call TRBD1 (6 bases). Germline-derived CDR1 and CDR2 are SNHLY and FYNNEI. The CDR3 consists of 15 residues. CDR3 sequence reads: CASSETTGMGEKLFF. The sequenced CDR3 bases are TGTGCCAGCAGTGAAACTACAGGGATGGGAGAAAAG.

About this clone: The read gets to within 3 residues of the CDR3 end, and the germline J gene fills in the rest. V usage is TRBV20-1 and J usage is TRBJ1-1, with D unclear. With 6 bases removed from V and 6 bases from J, the gap between germline ends came to 14 bases. The length of the CDR3 is 12 residues. Germline V gene sequence: CDR1 DFQATT, CDR2 SNEGSKA (reference sequence). The sequenced part of the CDR3 DNA is TGCAGTGCCGAACCCTTTGGGCCTGAA. Encoded protein: CSAEPFGPE. The full CDR3 protein is CSAEPFGPEAFF.

The CDR3 sequence: CASSNERGQGVTNYGYTF. The sequenced part of the CDR3 DNA is TGTGCCAGTAGTAACGAGCGGGGACAGGGAGTCACCAACTATGGC. The V and J genes are TRBV19 and TRBJ1-2; TRBD1 aligns across 9 bases. Sequencing ends 3 residues short of the CDR3 end; the germline J gene provides the rest. V dropped 4 bases and J dropped 2; count of bases not matched to a gene: 14. The CDR3 spans 18 residues. Per the germline V gene, CDR1 is LNHDA and CDR2 is SQIVND (reference sequence).

Regarding this clone: Read data end 3 residues before the CDR3 end; the end is taken from the germline J gene. The rearrangement uses TRBV2 and TRBJ1-2, with 9 positions matching TRBD1. V lost 7 bases, J lost 4 bases, and 7 bases stayed unmatched. In germline, CDR1 is SNHLY, CDR2 FYNNEI. The CDR3 has 14 amino acids. The covered CDR3 bases are TGTGCCAGCAAACCACAGGGGGCGGGCTATGGC. Translated, it gives CASKPQGAGYG. The whole CDR3 reads CASKPQGAGYGYTF.

On this clone: The sequence runs out 3 residues before the end of the CDR3; the remainder is reconstructed from the germline J gene. The rearrangement joins TRBV6-1 to TRBJ1-2; weak D call: TRBD1 (5 bases). The CDR3 is made up of 16 amino acids. Germline-derived CDR1 and CDR2 are MNHNS and SASEGT. This CDR3 reads CASSDFSSGWGNDYTF. The sequenced CDR3 bases are TGTGCCAGCAGTGATTTTAGTAGCGGATGGGGCAATGAC.

Of note for this clone: The read ends 3 residues early relative to the CDR3; the germline J gene fills the gap. The V gene is TRBV19, the J gene TRBJ1-1, with D uncertain. V was pared by 6 bases and J by 1 base, with 6 bases between. Germline V lookup: CDR1 LNHDA, CDR2 SQIVND (reference sequence). The CDR3 runs 12 residues. The part of the CDR3 DNA that was read is TGTGCCAGTAGAACCGGGAACACTGAA. This encodes CASRTGNTE. The whole CDR3 reads CASRTGNTEAFF.